Shown below are 28 T cell receptor beta chains from a single sample sequenced in a study of T cells in Graves' hyperthyroidism and ophthalmopathy. The investigators amplified TCR beta CDR3 regions from RNA transcripts. Carried out on the TCR CDR3, a first-round RT-PCR used the HTBI primer set. Each CDR3 protein is one row after TCRdb ran MiXCR on the multiplex PCR reads. The data contain roughly 560,000 distinct CDR3 sequences, roughly 14% of them singletons. The sequenced material came from blood. Receptors originate from a woman between 40 and 55 years old with Graves' ophthalmopathy.

The genes are TRBV28 and TRBJ2-5; 16 bases map to TRBD2. The V gene end was trimmed by 6 bases and the J gene end by 4 bases; junction bases not matched to a gene: 11. In germline, CDR1 is MDHEN, CDR2 SYDVKM. The CDR3 contains 18 residues. The CDR3 spells CASRFAGTSGRGLETQYF. In DNA, the CDR3 is TGTGCCAGCAGATTTGCCGGGACTAGCGGGAGGGGTTTAGAGACCCAGTACTTC.

This clonotype was counted many times. V usage is TRBV6-2 or TRBV6-3 and J usage is TRBJ1-2; 10 bases match TRBD1. The CDR3 totals 14 residues. Germline V gives CDR1 MNHEY, CDR2 SVGEGT. V lost 4 bases and J lost 8; bases outside the gene matches: 7. CDR3 protein: CASSSGTGASGYTF. The CDR3 DNA sequence: TGTGCCAGCAGTTCCGGGACAGGGGCTTCCGGCTACACCTTC.

The table lists this clonotype with a few counts. The chain recombines TRBV27 with TRBJ2-7, with 9 bases identical to TRBD2. V gave up 6 bases and J gave up 7 bases; unmatched junction bases: 10. The CDR3 length is 14 residues. Germline-derived CDR1 and CDR2 are MNHEY and SMNVEV (reference sequence). CDR3 sequence reads: CASSHGTSPTEQYF. The CDR3 nucleotides are TGTGCCAGCAGCCACGGGACTAGCCCCACGGAGCAGTACTTC.

The sample holds many counts of this clonotype. The V call is TRBV2, the J call TRBJ1-2, with D possibly TRBD1 on 5 matching bases. CDR3 length: 16 residues. Germline V CDR1 and CDR2: SNHLY, FYNNEI. Trimming took off 0 bases at V and 3 bases at J, with 14 bases between the two ends. The chain's CDR3 is CASSEADQDSHYGYTF. The CDR3 bases are TGTGCCAGCAGTGAAGCCGATCAAGACAGCCACTATGGCTACACCTTC.

In this sample, this clonotype turned up many times. J is TRBJ1-4 and V is TRBV24-1; 7 bases line up with TRBD1. J lost 4 bases, V lost 4 bases, and 5 bases had no gene match. From germline, CDR1 is KGHDR and CDR2 SFDVKD. The CDR3 consists of 15 residues. CDR3 sequence (DNA): TGTGCCACCAGTGAGGCAGGGGGGGGTAATGAAAAACTGTTTTTT. It translates to CATSEAGGGNEKLFF.

This clonotype showed up many times. This chain joins TRBV12-3 or TRBV12-4 and TRBJ2-5, with a possible D match to TRBD1 (7 bases). Deletions cut 3 bases from V and 1 base from J, with 12 bases between. The CDR3 consists of 15 residues. CDR3 in amino acids: CASSFPGGSQETQYF. CDR3 in DNA: TGTGCCAGCAGTTTTCCAGGGGGGTCCCAAGAGACCCAGTACTTC.

In its sample, this clonotype was seen many times. The V gene is TRBV19, the J gene TRBJ2-5; TRBD1 is a possible D gene (6 bases). This CDR3 has 16 amino acids. Between the trimmed V and J ends, which lost 5 bases and 4 bases, there was a span of 20 bases. From germline, CDR1 is LNHDA and CDR2 SQIVND (reference sequence). In DNA, the CDR3 is TGTGCCAGTAGTGCGGCACGTGGGGGCCTGGGAGAGACCCAGTACTTC. Protein: CASSAARGGLGETQYF.

This clonotype has ten or more counts. The chain links TRBV12-3 or TRBV12-4 to TRBJ2-7; 7 bases map to TRBD1. With V trimmed by 6 bases and J by 4 bases, 6 bases remained unmatched. CDR3 length equals 13 residues. The CDR3 is CASRLGQSYEQYF. DNA of the CDR3: TGTGCCAGCAGATTGGGACAGTCATACGAGCAGTACTTC.

This clonotype was picked up many times. V is TRBV7-2 and J is TRBJ2-7, with 7 positions matching TRBD2. Germline-derived CDR1 and CDR2 are SGHTA and FQGNSA. Trimming took 0 bases from V and 3 from J; bases not matched to a gene: 8. This CDR3 spans 16 amino acids. As DNA, the CDR3 is TGTGCCAGCAGCTTAGCGCGGCGGGAGCTGGTCTACGAGCAGTACTTC. It specifies CASSLARRELVYEQYF. Looking up the rest from reference TRBV7-2 and TRBJ2-7 gives the full variable domain: GAGVSQSPSNKVTEKGKDVELRCDPISGHTALYWYRQSLGQGLEFLIYFQGNSAPDKSGLPSDRFSAERTGGSVSTLTIQRTQQEDSAVYLCASSLARRELVYEQYFGPGTRLTVT.

Of note for this clonotype: This may stem from a read error, because a much larger clone lies one nucleotide away. The gene calls are TRBV19 and TRBJ2-2, with D perhaps matching TRBD1 (5 bases). V was clipped by 8 bases and J by 6 bases, with 10 bases between them. CDR1 is LNHDA and CDR2 is SQIVND in the germline V gene (reference sequence). CDR3 length: 12 residues. CDR3 nucleotide sequence: TGTGCCAGTGGTAAAGGGGCCGGGGAGCTGTTTTTT. Protein sequence: CASGKGAGELFF.

The sample holds many counts of this clonotype. The chain combines TRBV28 with TRBJ1-5; 7 bases map to TRBD1. The germline CDR1 and CDR2 sequences are MDHEN and SYDVKM. This CDR3 region has 14 residues. V shed 6 bases and J 6 bases; nucleotides not matched to a gene: 8. Here the CDR3 reads CASRTGTVGQPQHF. As DNA, the CDR3 is TGTGCCAGCAGAACCGGGACAGTGGGTCAGCCCCAGCATTTT.

This clonotype has only a few counts. DNA for the CDR3: TGTGCCGGGGCCAGGGATGTAAGGACTGAAGCTTTCTTT. Translation gives CAGARDVRTEAFF. This chain connects TRBV6-1 to TRBJ1-1; D might be TRBD1 (5 bases). CDR1 and CDR2 from the germline V gene are MNHNS and SASEGT. The CDR3 runs to 13 residues. Trimming removed 11 bases at V and 5 bases at J, with 18 bases between.

This chain joins TRBV24-1 and TRBJ2-2; the match to TRBD2 covers 7 bases. The germline V gene has CDR1 KGHDR and CDR2 SFDVKD. The ends lost 8 bases at V and 1 base at J; junction bases unmatched: 0. The CDR3 runs 13 residues. In DNA form, the CDR3 reads TGTGCCACCACTAGCGGGAACACCGGGGAGCTGTTTTTT. It translates to CATTSGNTGELFF.

This clonotype was recorded at least ten times. The chain is built from TRBV5-1 and TRBJ1-2; D is perhaps TRBD1 (6 bases). The CDR3 sequence is 14 residues long. The V end lost 0 bases, the J end lost 6 bases, and 12 bases lay between the germline ends. Germline-derived CDR1 and CDR2 are SGHRS and YFSETQ. Here the CDR3 reads CASSLAGGDHGYTF. CDR3 coding DNA: TGCGCCAGCAGCTTGGCCGGGGGCGATCATGGCTACACCTTC.

This clonotype was seen just once. This rearrangement joins TRBV12-3 or TRBV12-4 to TRBJ2-5, with D perhaps TRBD2 (6 bases). Between the trimmed V and J ends, which lost 5 bases and 7 bases, there was a span of 14 bases. The CDR3 is made up of 13 amino acids. Here the CDR3 DNA reads TGTGCCAGCAGTGAAGCGCCAGCGGGGACCCAGTACTTC. Translated, it gives CASSEAPAGTQYF.

The chain couples TRBV5-1 to TRBJ1-3; no definite D call. V dropped 2 bases and J dropped 2 bases, with 8 bases sitting between them. This CDR3 has 14 residues. Per germline, CDR1 SGHRS and CDR2 YFSETQ. CDR3 nucleotide sequence: TGCGCCAGCAGCTTAGATGGAACTGGAAACACCATATATTTT. Residues: CASSLDGTGNTIYF.

This clonotype was counted at least ten times. The rearrangement joins TRBV15 to TRBJ1-1; no definite D call. The CDR3 spans 13 residues. CDR1 and CDR2 (germline): LNHNV, YYDKDF (reference sequence). Between the trimmed V and J ends, which lost 7 bases and 0 bases, there was a span of 9 bases. CDR3 residues: CATKTGMNTEAFF. CDR3 nucleotide sequence: TGTGCCACCAAGACGGGAATGAACACTGAAGCTTTCTTT. Based on the CDR3 plus reference TRBV15 and TRBJ1-1, the full variable domain is DAMVIQNPRYQVTQFGKPVTLSCSQTLNHNVMYWYQQKSSQAPKLLFHYYDKDFNNEADTPDNFQSRRPNTSFCFLDIRSPGLGDTAMYLCATKTGMNTEAFFGQGTRLTVV.

This clonotype has at least ten counts. The chain joins TRBV5-5 to TRBJ2-5, with D unclear. The CDR3 has 13 residues. With 4 bases removed from V and 5 bases from J, the gap between germline ends came to 12 bases. Per the germline V gene, CDR1 is SGHKS and CDR2 is YYEKEE (reference sequence). CDR3 region: CASSPPGMETQYF. CDR3 DNA: TGTGCCAGCAGCCCCCCCGGTATGGAGACCCAGTACTTC.

At least ten counts were recorded for this clonotype. V and J are TRBV28 and TRBJ2-7; 7 positions agree with TRBD1. The CDR3 contains 13 residues. V lost 4 bases and J lost 7; bases outside the gene matches: 7. The germline V gene encodes CDR1 MDHEN and CDR2 SYDVKM. The CDR3 spells CASSSPTGAEQYF. The CDR3 DNA sequence: TGTGCCAGCAGTTCCCCTACAGGGGCGGAGCAGTACTTC.

The chain couples TRBV29-1 to TRBJ2-2; 10 bases match TRBD1. Germline-derived CDR1 and CDR2 are SQVTM and ANQGSEA. The CDR3 length is 16 residues. V dropped 4 bases and J dropped 0; count of bases not matched to a gene: 5. The CDR3 DNA sequence: TGCAGCGTTGCCGGACAGGGGGAGTCGAACACCGGGGAGCTGTTTTTT. This encodes CSVAGQGESNTGELFF.

This clonotype was seen repeatedly, ten times or more. This rearrangement joins TRBV10-3 to TRBJ2-7, with D perhaps matching TRBD1 (5 bases). Germline CDR1 ENHRY, CDR2 SYGVKD. V was cut by 8 bases and J by 2 bases, with 10 bases left in between. This CDR3 comprises 12 residues. This CDR3 reads CAIGHEPYEQYF. In DNA, the CDR3 is TGTGCCATCGGACATGAGCCCTACGAGCAGTACTTC.

This clonotype was detected ten times or more. This chain joins TRBV19 and TRBJ1-1, with D unclear. Germline lookup yields CDR1 LNHDA and CDR2 SQIVND (reference sequence). This CDR3 has 16 amino acids. Trimming removed 4 bases at V and 6 bases at J, with 21 bases between. The CDR3 loop is CASSTRNAVGSPEAFF. In nucleotides, the CDR3 is TGTGCCAGTAGTACACGCAACGCAGTGGGGAGTCCTGAAGCTTTCTTT.

This clonotype was counted many times. J is TRBJ2-5 and V is TRBV20-1; 9 nucleotides align to TRBD2. Germline loops: CDR1 DFQATT, CDR2 SNEGSKA (reference sequence). The length of the CDR3 is 15 residues. V dropped 2 bases and J dropped 5; count of bases not matched to a gene: 9. CDR3 sequence: CSARTIAGAVETQYF. The CDR3 DNA follows: TGCAGTGCTAGAACGATAGCGGGAGCGGTGGAGACCCAGTACTTC.

This clonotype was observed many times. The chain is built from TRBV4-3 and TRBJ1-2, with D hard to call. This CDR3 comprises 16 residues. V gave up 0 bases and J gave up 3 bases, with 14 bases separating them. Germline CDR1 and CDR2: LGHNA and YSLEER. The CDR3 sequence is CASSQEGSASDYGYTF. CDR3 DNA: TGCGCCAGCAGCCAAGAAGGGTCAGCCTCGGACTATGGCTACACCTTC.

This clonotype occurred many times. The V gene is TRBV6-1, the J gene TRBJ2-7, with 7 bases aligning to TRBD2. The CDR3 is made up of 14 amino acids. From germline, CDR1 is MNHNS and CDR2 SASEGT. Trimming at V came to 7 bases and at J to 2 bases, leaving 8 bases not matched to a gene. CDR3 sequence reads: CASNPRDYPYEQYF. Written as DNA, the CDR3 is TGTGCCAGCAATCCCCGGGACTACCCCTACGAGCAGTACTTC.

This clonotype was recorded many times. The chain combines TRBV2 with TRBJ2-7, with 9 bases fitting TRBD1. Per germline, CDR1 SNHLY and CDR2 FYNNEI. With V trimmed by 4 bases and J by 6 bases, 10 bases remained unmatched. The CDR3 runs 15 residues. The CDR3 is CASSAGTGRYAEQYF. The CDR3 DNA reads as TGTGCCAGCAGTGCGGGGACAGGGCGGTACGCCGAGCAGTACTTC. Full variable domain (outside the CDR3, taken from reference TRBV2 and TRBJ2-7): EPEVTQTPSHQVTQMGQEVILRCVPISNHLYFYWYRQILGQKVEFLVSFYNNEISEKSEIFDDQFSVERPDGSNFTLKIRSTKLEDSAMYFCASSAGTGRYAEQYFGPGTRLTVT.

This clonotype was seen a few times. The CDR3 nucleotides are TGCGCCAGCAGCCAAGATGGAGGACTAGCGGCCTACGAGCAGTACTTC. Amino acids: CASSQDGGLAAYEQYF. V and J are TRBV4-1 and TRBJ2-7; 10 bases are shared with TRBD2. V gave up 0 bases and J gave up 2 bases; unmatched junction bases: 4. The CDR3 spans 16 residues. Germline-derived CDR1 and CDR2 are MGHRA and YSYEKL.

This clonotype has at least ten counts. The V gene is TRBV28, the J gene TRBJ1-2; maybe TRBD1 (6 bases). Germline CDR1 MDHEN, CDR2 SYDVKM. The CDR3 runs 13 residues. Trimming took off 6 bases at V and 8 bases at J, with 16 bases between the two ends. CDR3 residues: CASRAWGADGYTF. The CDR3 DNA sequence: TGTGCCAGCAGGGCCTGGGGGGCAGACGGCTACACCTTC.